The clone carrying this T cell receptor (beta chain) has a count of ten or more. What it binds is unknown. This entry comes from a study of identical twins. Study conclusions and caveats: Insertion counts were lower in abundant cord blood beta clonotypes, a trend that memory repertoires did not show.

Germline V gene sequence: CDR1 DFQATT, CDR2 SNEGSKA (reference sequence). V lost 3 bases to trimming and J lost 5 bases, with 13 bases between them. The CDR3 length is 14 residues. Each cDNA held unique molecular identifiers, and template switching gave it a universal primer site. From the 5' RACE reads, TCRdb called clonotypes with MiXCR, one entry per CDR3 protein. The sample contains 230,000 or so distinct CDR3 sequences, 6.5% to 9.5% of which appear only once. This sample also appeared in a second study, on yellow fever vaccine responses in identical twins. That study adds: Twins' vaccine T cell responses were reported to seem partly convergent and partly personalized.

The sequencing sample was made of CD8+ T cells sorted from blood. The receptor was derived from a woman between 18 and 29 years old in good health. J is TRBJ2-2 and V is TRBV20-1, with D tentatively TRBD1 (6 bases). CDR3 nucleotides: TGCAGTGCTAGCCAGGGGCCGGGGACCGGGGAGCTGTTTTTT. It translates to CSASQGPGTGELFF.